The 10 T cell receptor beta chains given below trace back to one sample, sequenced in a study of blood T cells in healthy people across ages. PCR was performed a second time for 7 to 11 cycles using a sample-barcoded 5' primer and a J-beta primer mix. TCRdb fed the 5' RACE reads into MiXCR, producing one record per CDR3 protein. The repertoire holds 760,000 or so distinct CDR3 sequences, with 20% to 25% as singletons. This same sample was also taken into another study, of T cells of mothers and their children.

The sequenced material came from blood. All receptors derive from a boy younger than 18 in good health.

The chain carries TRBV2 and TRBJ1-2; D ambiguous. CDR1 is SNHLY, CDR2 FYNNEI, per germline. This CDR3 is 13 amino acids long. V was trimmed by 3 bases and J by 4 bases, leaving 9 bases between them. CDR3 DNA: TGTGCCAGCAGTGAGGCGGGGTCCTATGGCTACACCTTC. Amino acids: CASSEAGSYGYTF.

This clonotype appeared a few times. The V call is TRBV7-2, the J call TRBJ2-1; D is ambiguous. From germline, CDR1 is SGHTA and CDR2 FQGNSA. The CDR3 consists of 14 residues. The V gene lost 7 bases and the J gene lost 4 bases, with 14 bases spanning the gap. The CDR3 loop reads CASKFAGEYNEQFF. Here the CDR3 DNA reads TGTGCCAGCAAATTCGCCGGAGAATACAATGAGCAGTTCTTC.

This clonotype turned up a few times. The genes are TRBV27 and TRBJ2-7, with 9 bases identical to TRBD2. The CDR3 is made up of 16 amino acids. Germline CDR1 is MNHEY and CDR2 is SMNVEV (reference sequence). The J segment lost 2 bases and the V segment lost 5 bases, leaving 10 bases of the junction unmatched. Here the CDR3 reads CASSLTGLALTYEQYF. CDR3 in DNA: TGTGCCAGCAGTCTCACCGGACTAGCGTTAACCTACGAGCAGTACTTC.

The rearrangement joins TRBV20-1 to TRBJ2-7; D perhaps matches TRBD1 (5 bases). The V and J ends lost 0 bases and 6 bases respectively, with 12 bases between them. The CDR3 extends over 13 amino acids. CDR1 and CDR2 (germline): DFQATT, SNEGSKA (reference sequence). The DNA of the CDR3 is TGCAGTGCTAGAGATGTCAAAGGGGCCGAGCAGTACTTC. Translated: CSARDVKGAEQYF.

The chain recombines TRBV20-1 with TRBJ1-1; the D gene is possibly TRBD1 (6 bases). V shed 0 bases and J shed 3 bases, with 17 bases lying between them. This CDR3 region has 16 residues. CDR1 DFQATT and CDR2 SNEGSKA come from the germline V gene (reference sequence). The CDR3 sequence is CSARDGGVPTDTEAFF. CDR3 in DNA: TGCAGTGCTAGAGACGGGGGCGTACCCACCGACACTGAAGCTTTCTTT.

This chain links TRBV7-2 with TRBJ2-3, with no clear D. CDR3 length: 13 amino acids. Trimming took off 1 base at V and 7 bases at J, with 9 bases between the two ends. CDR1 is SGHTA, CDR2 FQGNSA, per germline. The CDR3 region has the DNA TGTGCCAGCAGCTTAGGAGGATTGAATACGCAGTATTTT. This encodes CASSLGGLNTQYF.

A word on this clonotype: At one boundary the junction diverges from the germline segment, which might be a read error. The chain employs TRBV28 and TRBJ1-1; a possible D gene is TRBD1 (5 bases). Germline V gene sequence: CDR1 MDHEN, CDR2 SYDVKM. The CDR3 totals 15 residues. CDR3 sequence reads: CASSLRAEGYTGAFF. Written as DNA, the CDR3 is TGTGCCAGCAGTTTAAGAGCGGAGGGGTACACTGGAGCTTTCTTT.

V is TRBV28 and J is TRBJ1-6; tentative D call: TRBD1 (6 bases). CDR3 length equals 14 residues. The germline V and J ends were trimmed by 5 bases and 2 bases, with 7 bases remaining between them. Germline values: CDR1 MDHEN, CDR2 SYDVKM. DNA for the CDR3: TGTGCCAGCAGTCCAGGGGCCTATAATTCACCCCTCCACTTT. This translates into CASSPGAYNSPLHF.

This clonotype occurred a few times. V usage is TRBV20-1 and J usage is TRBJ2-3, with TRBD2 identical over 9 bases. Unmatched junction bases numbered 5, after V lost 0 bases and J lost 4 bases. The CDR3 extends over 15 amino acids. Germline V gene data show CDR1 as DFQATT and CDR2 as SNEGSKA (reference sequence). CDR3 DNA sequence: TGCAGTGCTAGAGAGGGCGGGGGGGCCGCAGATACGCAGTATTTT. This gives the protein CSAREGGGAADTQYF.

This chain uses TRBV4-1 with TRBJ2-3, with 13 bases that match TRBD2. This CDR3 contains 19 residues. The J segment lost 2 bases and the V segment lost 4 bases, leaving 12 bases of the junction unmatched. Per the germline V gene, CDR1 is MGHRA and CDR2 is YSYEKL. CDR3: CASSPGLAGARDLTDTQYF. CDR3 nucleotide sequence: TGCGCCAGCAGCCCCGGACTAGCGGGAGCCCGAGACCTCACAGATACGCAGTATTTT.